The present entry profiles one T cell receptor beta chain with its context. Its antigen is unidentified. Trimming stripped 3 bases from V and 4 bases from J, with 19 bases between. The CDR3 covers 18 residues. Germline assignment: CDR1 SEHNR and CDR2 FQNEAQ (reference sequence). This record belongs to a study of OX40 agonist ivuxolimab in advanced cancers. Repertoires were generated with immunoSEQ multiplex PCR, while TCRdb's copy carries only in-frame clones and drops some. Among roughly 29,000 clones listed, less than 95% were seen once. Findings of the study overall: Expanded clones tended on average to be more numerous among CD8+ T cells than CD4+.

The V call is TRBV7-9, the J call TRBJ1-6, with a possible D match to TRBD1 (5 bases). This specimen was CD4+ or CD8+ T cells sorted from blood, taken in a trial of the OX40 agonist ivuxolimab. This receptor was obtained from an adult with an advanced solid tumor such as melanoma, head and neck, liver or kidney cancer. The CDR3 reads CASSLDTADIGYNSPLHF. The DNA of the CDR3 is TGTGCCAGCAGCTTGGACACGGCTGATATAGGATATAATTCACCCCTCCACTTT.